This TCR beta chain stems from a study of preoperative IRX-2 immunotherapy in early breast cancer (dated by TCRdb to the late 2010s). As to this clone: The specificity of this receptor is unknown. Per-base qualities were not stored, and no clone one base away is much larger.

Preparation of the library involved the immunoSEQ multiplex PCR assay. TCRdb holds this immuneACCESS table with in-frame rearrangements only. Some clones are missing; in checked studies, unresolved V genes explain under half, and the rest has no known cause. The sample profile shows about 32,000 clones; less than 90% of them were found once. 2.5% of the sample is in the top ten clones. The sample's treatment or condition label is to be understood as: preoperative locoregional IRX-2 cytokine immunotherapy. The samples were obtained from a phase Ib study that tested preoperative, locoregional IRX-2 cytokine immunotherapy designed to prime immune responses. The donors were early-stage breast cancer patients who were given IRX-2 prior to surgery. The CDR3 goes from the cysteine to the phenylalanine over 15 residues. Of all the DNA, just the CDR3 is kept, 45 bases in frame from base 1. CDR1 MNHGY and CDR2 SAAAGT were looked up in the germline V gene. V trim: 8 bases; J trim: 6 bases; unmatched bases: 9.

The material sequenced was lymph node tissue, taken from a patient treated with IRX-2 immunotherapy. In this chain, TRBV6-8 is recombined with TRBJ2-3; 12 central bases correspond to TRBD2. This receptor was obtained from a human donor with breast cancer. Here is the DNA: TGTGCCAGCCGTGGAGGACTAGCGGGGTTCGATACGCAGTATTTT. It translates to CASRGGLAGFDTQYF.